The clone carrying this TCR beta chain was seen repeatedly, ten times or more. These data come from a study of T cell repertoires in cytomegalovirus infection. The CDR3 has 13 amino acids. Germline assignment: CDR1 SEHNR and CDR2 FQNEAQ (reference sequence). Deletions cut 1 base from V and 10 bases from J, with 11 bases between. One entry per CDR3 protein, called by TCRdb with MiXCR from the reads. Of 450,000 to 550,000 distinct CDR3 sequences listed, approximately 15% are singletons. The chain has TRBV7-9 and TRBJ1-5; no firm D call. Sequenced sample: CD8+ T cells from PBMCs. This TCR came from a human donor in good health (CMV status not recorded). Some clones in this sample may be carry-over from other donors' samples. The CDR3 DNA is TGTGCCAGCAGCTTAGGGGCGGCTCGACCCCAGCATTTT. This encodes CASSLGAARPQHF.